Each of the 14 T cell receptor beta chains below was sequenced from the same sample in a study of blood T cell repertoires in COVID-19. Sequenced by immunoSEQ multiplex PCR; TCRdb stores in-frame clones only, minus some. The sample holds some 30,000 clones, around 90% seen once. Input material: peripheral blood. These receptors were taken from a man over 45 with active COVID-19.

This chain links TRBV7-2 with TRBJ1-2, with TRBD1 as a possible D gene (6 bases). Per germline, CDR1 SGHTA and CDR2 FQGNSA. V was shortened by 4 bases and J by 8 bases, with 14 bases between the two germline ends. There are 13 residues in the CDR3. CDR3 protein: CASSSHRVEGYTF. The CDR3 DNA reads TGTGCCAGCAGCTCCCACAGGGTTGAAGGCTACACCTTC.

This clone is a singleton in its sample. J is TRBJ1-2 and V is TRBV19, with 9 bases fitting TRBD1. Germline values: CDR1 LNHDA, CDR2 SQIVND (reference sequence). This CDR3 spans 15 amino acids. Losses at the gene ends were 7 bases for V and 7 bases for J; bases not matched to a gene: 13. CDR3 coding DNA: TGTGCCAGTATGAGTGACAGGGGGACGGGGGCTGGCTACACCTTC. Encoded protein: CASMSDRGTGAGYTF.

The chain is built from TRBV28 and TRBJ1-4; D is perhaps TRBD1 (5 bases). CDR3 length equals 15 residues. The germline V gene encodes CDR1 MDHEN and CDR2 SYDVKM. V was cut by 8 bases and J by 6 bases, with 19 bases left in between. The CDR3 here is CASSVGLGRDEKLFF. In nucleotides, the CDR3 is TGTGCCAGCTCAGTGGGGCTTGGCAGAGATGAAAAACTGTTTTTT.

The chain employs TRBV11-2 and TRBJ2-3, with a weak D call TRBD1 (6 bases). Germline loops: CDR1 SGHAT, CDR2 FQNNGV. This CDR3 contains 15 residues. Trimming left V 4 bases short and J 0 bases short, with 11 bases between. CDR3 sequence reads: CASSWDTPSTDTQYF. For the CDR3, the DNA is TGTGCCAGCAGCTGGGACACCCCTAGCACAGATACGCAGTATTTT.

The chain combines TRBV5-5 with TRBJ2-3; 7 bases map to TRBD1. CDR3 length equals 15 residues. Germline assignment: CDR1 SGHKS and CDR2 YYEKEE (reference sequence). The V and J ends lost 0 bases and 7 bases, in that order; junction bases with no gene match: 8. The CDR3 spells CASSLGGQLPYTQYF. As DNA, the CDR3 is TGTGCCAGCAGCTTGGGGGGACAGTTGCCTTATACGCAGTATTTT.

The chain carries TRBV27 and TRBJ1-4, with D hard to call. CDR1 is MNHEY and CDR2 is SMNVEV in the germline V gene (reference sequence). This CDR3 region has 14 residues. Trimming took 2 bases from V and 5 from J, leaving 9 bases between them. This CDR3 reads CASSLTYTNEKLFF. Written as DNA, the CDR3 is TGTGCCAGCAGTTTAACGTACACAAATGAAAAACTGTTTTTT.

V is TRBV11-2 and J is TRBJ2-3; TRBD1 might be the D (5 bases). The CDR3 runs to 18 residues. The V gene's germline CDR1 is SGHAT and CDR2 FQNNGV. V lost 2 bases and J lost 3, with 21 bases in between. The CDR3 reads CASSLRRGSGPGTDTQYF. Here the CDR3 DNA reads TGTGCCAGCAGCTTAAGGCGAGGTTCAGGGCCCGGGACAGATACGCAGTATTTT.

The chain recombines TRBV23-1 with TRBJ2-3; 8 bases agree with TRBD2. TRBV23-1 is noted as an ORF with a role that remains uncertain. The CDR3 has 21 amino acids. J gave up 1 base and V 0 bases, and 18 bases lay outside the gene matches. The CDR3 region is CASSQSLRFREGLAGTDTQYF. The CDR3 DNA sequence: TGCGCCAGCAGTCAATCATTGCGATTCCGGGAGGGCCTGGCGGGCACAGATACGCAGTATTTT.

This clone appeared a single time. The chain couples TRBV5-1 to TRBJ2-2; D perhaps matches TRBD1 (5 bases). CDR3 length equals 15 residues. V lost 0 bases, J lost 5 bases, and 11 bases lay in between. The germline V gene has CDR1 SGHRS and CDR2 YFSETQ. The CDR3 sequence is CASSLEGPRTGELFF. The CDR3 DNA reads as TGCGCCAGCAGCTTGGAGGGGCCTAGGACCGGGGAGCTGTTTTTT.

The count of this clone is one. This chain connects TRBV9 to TRBJ2-3; 7 nucleotides match TRBD2. The J segment lost 3 bases and the V segment lost 0 bases, leaving 10 bases of the junction unmatched. Germline assignment: CDR1 SGDLS and CDR2 YYNGEE. The CDR3 is 17 residues long. The CDR3 region is CASSVATGGGRTDTQYF. CDR3 in DNA: TGTGCCAGCAGCGTAGCTACCGGCGGGGGAAGAACAGATACGCAGTATTTT.

The chain recombines TRBV5-1 with TRBJ2-3; perhaps TRBD2 as D (6 bases). The V gene lost 5 bases and the J gene lost 2 bases, with 15 bases spanning the gap. The CDR3 extends over 15 amino acids. Germline lookup yields CDR1 SGHRS and CDR2 YFSETQ. CDR3 in DNA: TGCGCCAGCAGTTTTAGTCCGGGGGACACAGATACGCAGTATTTT. This encodes CASSFSPGDTDTQYF.

The chain couples TRBV2 to TRBJ2-7; TRBD2 aligns across 8 bases. V was pared by 6 bases and J by 6 bases, with 13 bases of the junction left unmatched. The CDR3 is 15 amino acids. Germline loops: CDR1 SNHLY, CDR2 FYNNEI. CDR3 DNA sequence: TGTGCCAGCAGGACCAAGCGGGAGTCTAGCTTCGAGCAGTACTTC. Amino acid sequence: CASRTKRESSFEQYF.

The chain recombines TRBV9 with TRBJ2-2; tentative D call: TRBD2 (7 bases). Trimming took 4 bases from V and 6 from J, leaving 16 bases between them. This CDR3 has 15 residues. The germline CDR1 and CDR2 sequences are SGDLS and YYNGEE. CDR3 sequence reads: CASSPYTGGAGELFF. Written as DNA, the CDR3 is TGTGCCAGCAGCCCCTATACGGGGGGCGCCGGGGAGCTGTTTTTT.

The rearrangement joins TRBV7-2 to TRBJ1-5, with D possibly TRBD1 on 5 matching bases. CDR3 length equals 16 residues. The V and J ends lost 1 base and 4 bases respectively, with 14 bases between them. Germline V gene data show CDR1 as SGHTA and CDR2 as FQGNSA. The chain's CDR3 is CASSLGPGLHNQPQHF. The CDR3 region has the DNA TGTGCCAGCAGCTTAGGGCCGGGACTGCATAATCAGCCCCAGCATTTT.